This T cell receptor (beta chain) stems from a study of TET2 disruption in CD19-targeted CAR T cells (dated by TCRdb to the late 2010s). In terms of the full investigation: The number of samples was determined by the original clinical trial design and by which samples were available, and no additional inclusion criteria were applied. Paper-wide results and their limitations: Conclusions about the CAR T cells of the patient were based on extensive analysis of a single subject.

On this clone: Its antigen is currently not known. The read gets to within 3 residues of the CDR3 end, and the germline J gene fills in the rest.

The germline V gene provides CDR1 SGHDT and CDR2 YYEEEE. Taken from cysteine to phenylalanine, the CDR3 has 14 residues. The 33 bases shown cover part of the CDR3, and their frame starts at base 1. Between the V and J ends, shortened by 4 bases and 0 bases respectively, the junction contains 8 bases. This sample's treatment or condition label indicates: autologous CTL019 cells: CD19 CAR with 4-1BB and CD3 zeta domains. The CD19 CAR incorporated TCR zeta and 4-1BB costimulatory signaling domains. Leukapheresis was used to collect T cells from peripheral blood for manufacturing CTL019. The DNeasy Blood and Tissue Kit was used to extract genomic DNA from pre-infusion T cells, peripheral blood, or sorted post-infusion T cells. The immunoSEQ assay was used for deep sequencing of the TCR beta chain. From the authors' description of their analysis: Only productive TCR beta rearrangements were used to compute clonotype frequencies. Here the immuneACCESS table is served through TCRdb, limited to in-frame sequences with V and J called. Missing clones are a known gap in these copies; in checked studies unresolved V genes cover under half, and the rest lacks a known reason. Clonal size and the V and J genes are those of that table, whereas D and trimming came from the DNA. This sample's table has entries for 25,000 to 30,000 clones. Approximately 1.8% of the sample goes to the ten largest clones.

The sequenced sample was CD8- CAR+ T cells sorted from cultured blood T cells, obtained for CD19 CAR T cell therapy. In light of the paper, this sample's cell subset or site label describes: CD8-negative CAR-positive T cells from the infusion product. This clonotype was sampled from a man in his 70s with chronic lymphocytic leukemia. The chain joins TRBV5-6 to TRBJ1-5; TRBD1 is a weak D gene call, 6 bases matching. The CDR3 corresponds to CASSRRGSNQPQHF. CDR3 DNA (partial): TGTGCCAGCAGCCGCAGGGGTAGCAATCAGCCC. Joined to the reference TRBV5-6 and TRBJ1-5 proteins, this CDR3 gives the full variable domain: DAGVTQSPTHLIKTRGQQVTLRCSPKSGHDTVSWYQQALGQGPQFIFQYYEEEERQRGNFPDRFSGHQFPNYSSELNVNALLLGDSALYLCASSRRGSNQPQHFGDGTRLSIL.